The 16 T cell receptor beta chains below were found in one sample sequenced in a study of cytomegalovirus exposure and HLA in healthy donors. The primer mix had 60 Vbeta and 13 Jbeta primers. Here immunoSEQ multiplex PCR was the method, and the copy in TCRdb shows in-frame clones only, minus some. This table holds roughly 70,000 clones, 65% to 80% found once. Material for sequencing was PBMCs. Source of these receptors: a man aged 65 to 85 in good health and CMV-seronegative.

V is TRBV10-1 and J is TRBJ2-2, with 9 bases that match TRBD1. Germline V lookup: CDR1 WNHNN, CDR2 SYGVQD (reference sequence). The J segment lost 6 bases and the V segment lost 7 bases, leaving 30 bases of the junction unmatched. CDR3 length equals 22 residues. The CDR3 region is CASTVVVDEGQGKSRLAGELFF. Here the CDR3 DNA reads TGCGCCAGCACCGTGGTGGTGGACGAGGGACAGGGAAAGTCAAGGTTGGCCGGGGAGCTGTTTTTT.

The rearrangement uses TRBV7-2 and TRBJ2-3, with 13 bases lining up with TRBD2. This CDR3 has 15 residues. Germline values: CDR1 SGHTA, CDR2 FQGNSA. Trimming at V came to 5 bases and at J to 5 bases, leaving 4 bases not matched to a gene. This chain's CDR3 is CASSRLAGGLDTQYF. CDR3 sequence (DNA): TGTGCCAGCAGCCGACTAGCGGGAGGCCTAGATACGCAGTATTTT. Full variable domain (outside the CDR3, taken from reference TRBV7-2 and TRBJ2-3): GAGVSQSPSNKVTEKGKDVELRCDPISGHTALYWYRQSLGQGLEFLIYFQGNSAPDKSGLPSDRFSAERTGGSVSTLTIQRTQQEDSAVYLCASSRLAGGLDTQYFGPGTRLTVL.

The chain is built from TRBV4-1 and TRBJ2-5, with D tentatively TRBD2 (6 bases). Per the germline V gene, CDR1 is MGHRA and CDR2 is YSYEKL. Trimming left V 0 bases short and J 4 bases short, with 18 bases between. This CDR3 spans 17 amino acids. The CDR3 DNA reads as TGCGCCAGCAGCCAAGAGAGGAGGGGCCGAGTTGGAGAGACCCAGTACTTC. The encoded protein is CASSQERRGRVGETQYF.

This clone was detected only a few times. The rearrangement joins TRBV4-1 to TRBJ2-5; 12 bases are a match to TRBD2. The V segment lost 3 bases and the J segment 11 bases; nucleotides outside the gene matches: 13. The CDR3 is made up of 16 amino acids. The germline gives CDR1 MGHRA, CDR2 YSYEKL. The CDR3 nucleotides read TGCGCCAGCAGCCAGGGGGAACGACTAGCGGGAGATGAGCAGTACTTC. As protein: CASSQGERLAGDEQYF.

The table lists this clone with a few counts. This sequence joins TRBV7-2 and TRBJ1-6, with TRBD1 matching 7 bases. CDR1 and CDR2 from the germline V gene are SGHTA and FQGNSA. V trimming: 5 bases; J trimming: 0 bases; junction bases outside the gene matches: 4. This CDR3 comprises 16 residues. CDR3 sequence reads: CASSATGSSYNSPLHF. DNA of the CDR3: TGTGCCAGCAGCGCGACAGGGAGCTCCTATAATTCACCCCTCCACTTT.

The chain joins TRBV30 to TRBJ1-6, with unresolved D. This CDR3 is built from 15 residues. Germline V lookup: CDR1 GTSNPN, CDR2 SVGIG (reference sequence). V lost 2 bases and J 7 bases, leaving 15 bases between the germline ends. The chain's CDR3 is CAWSPAPGVNSPLHF. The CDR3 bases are TGTGCCTGGAGTCCCGCCCCAGGTGTGAATTCACCCCTCCACTTT. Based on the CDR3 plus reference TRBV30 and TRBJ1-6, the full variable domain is SQTIHQWPATLVQPVGSPLSLECTVEGTSNPNLYWYRQAAGRGLQLLFYSVGIGQISSEVPQNLSASRPQDRQFILSSKKLLLSDSGFYLCAWSPAPGVNSPLHFGNGTRLTVT.

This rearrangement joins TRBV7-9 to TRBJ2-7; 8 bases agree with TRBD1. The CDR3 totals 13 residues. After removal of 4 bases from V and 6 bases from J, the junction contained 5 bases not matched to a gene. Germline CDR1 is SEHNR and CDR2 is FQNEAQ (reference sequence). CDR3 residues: CASSSGGMGEQYF. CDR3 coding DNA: TGTGCCAGCAGCTCAGGGGGCATGGGCGAGCAGTACTTC.

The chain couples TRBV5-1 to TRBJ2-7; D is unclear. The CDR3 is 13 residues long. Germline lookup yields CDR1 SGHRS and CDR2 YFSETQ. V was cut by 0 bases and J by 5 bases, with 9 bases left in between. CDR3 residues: CASSLGRLDEQYF. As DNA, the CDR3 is TGCGCCAGCAGCTTGGGCAGGTTAGACGAGCAGTACTTC.

CDR3 protein: CASSQGSYSGRWYEQYF. CDR3 DNA: TGCGCCAGCAGCCAGGGTTCCTATAGCGGGAGGTGGTACGAGCAGTACTTC. The chain has TRBV4-1 and TRBJ2-7; 10 bases fit TRBD2. CDR3 size: 17 residues. Germline V gene data show CDR1 as MGHRA and CDR2 as YSYEKL. The trim removed 3 bases at V and 4 bases at J, leaving 12 bases unmatched.

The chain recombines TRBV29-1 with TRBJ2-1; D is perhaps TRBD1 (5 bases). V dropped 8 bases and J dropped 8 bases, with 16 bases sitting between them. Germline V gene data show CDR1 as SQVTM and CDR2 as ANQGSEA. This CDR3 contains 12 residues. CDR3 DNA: TGCAGCCTACGTAAGGGGTCCGATGAGCAGTTCTTC. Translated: CSLRKGSDEQFF.

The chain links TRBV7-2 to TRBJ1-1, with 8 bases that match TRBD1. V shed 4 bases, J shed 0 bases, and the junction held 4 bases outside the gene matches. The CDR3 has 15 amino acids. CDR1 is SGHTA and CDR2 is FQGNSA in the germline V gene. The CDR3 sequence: CASSYNRGVNTEAFF. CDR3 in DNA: TGTGCCAGCAGCTATAACAGGGGGGTGAACACTGAAGCTTTCTTT. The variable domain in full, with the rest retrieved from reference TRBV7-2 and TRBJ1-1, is GAGVSQSPSNKVTEKGKDVELRCDPISGHTALYWYRQSLGQGLEFLIYFQGNSAPDKSGLPSDRFSAERTGGSVSTLTIQRTQQEDSAVYLCASSYNRGVNTEAFFGQGTRLTVV.

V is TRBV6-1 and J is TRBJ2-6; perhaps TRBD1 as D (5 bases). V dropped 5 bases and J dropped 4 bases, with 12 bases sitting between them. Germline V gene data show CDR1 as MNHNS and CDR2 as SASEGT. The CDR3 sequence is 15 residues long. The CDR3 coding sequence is TGTGCCAGCAGTCAAGACAGATCCGGGGCCAACGTCCTGACTTTC. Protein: CASSQDRSGANVLTF.

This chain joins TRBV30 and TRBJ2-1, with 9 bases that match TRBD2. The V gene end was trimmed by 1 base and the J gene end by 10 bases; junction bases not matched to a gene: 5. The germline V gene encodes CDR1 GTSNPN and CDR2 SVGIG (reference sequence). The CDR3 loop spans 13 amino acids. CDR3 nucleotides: TGTGCCTGGAGTGGGGGGACTAGCCAAGAGCAGTTCTTC. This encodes CAWSGGTSQEQFF.

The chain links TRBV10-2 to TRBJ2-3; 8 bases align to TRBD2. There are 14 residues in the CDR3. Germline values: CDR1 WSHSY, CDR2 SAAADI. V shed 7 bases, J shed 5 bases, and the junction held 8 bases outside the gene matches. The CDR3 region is CASIGSGMVDTQYF. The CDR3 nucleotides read TGCGCCAGCATAGGTAGCGGGATGGTAGATACGCAGTATTTT.

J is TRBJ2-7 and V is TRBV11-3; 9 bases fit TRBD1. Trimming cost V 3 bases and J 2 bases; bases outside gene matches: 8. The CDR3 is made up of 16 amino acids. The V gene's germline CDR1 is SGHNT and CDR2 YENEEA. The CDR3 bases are TGTGCCAGCAGCTTCCGGGTCGGGACAGGGCCCTACGAGCAGTACTTC. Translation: CASSFRVGTGPYEQYF.

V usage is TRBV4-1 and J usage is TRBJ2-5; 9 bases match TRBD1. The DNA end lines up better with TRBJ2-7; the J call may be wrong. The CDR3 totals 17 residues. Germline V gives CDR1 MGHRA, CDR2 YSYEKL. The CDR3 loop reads CASSQVSGDRASYEQYF. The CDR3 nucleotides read TGCGCCAGCAGCCAAGTGAGCGGGGACAGGGCCTCCTACGAGCAGTACTTC.